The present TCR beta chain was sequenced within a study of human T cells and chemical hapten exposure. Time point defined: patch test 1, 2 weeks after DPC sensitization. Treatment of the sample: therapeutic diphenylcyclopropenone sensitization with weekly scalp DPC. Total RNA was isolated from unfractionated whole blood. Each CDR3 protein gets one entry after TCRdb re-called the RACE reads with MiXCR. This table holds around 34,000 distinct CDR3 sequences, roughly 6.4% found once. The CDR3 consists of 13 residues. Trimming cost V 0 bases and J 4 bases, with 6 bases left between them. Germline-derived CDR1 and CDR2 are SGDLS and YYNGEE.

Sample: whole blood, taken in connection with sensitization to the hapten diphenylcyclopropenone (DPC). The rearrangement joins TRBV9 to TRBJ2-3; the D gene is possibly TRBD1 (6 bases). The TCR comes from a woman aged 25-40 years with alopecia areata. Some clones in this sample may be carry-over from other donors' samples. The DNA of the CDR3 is TGTGCCAGCAGCGTAGACAGGGCAGATACGCAGTATTTT. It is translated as CASSVDRADTQYF.